The present TCR beta chain was sequenced within a study of regulatory T cells in long-lasting Graves disease. The length of the CDR3 is 14 residues. Germline lookup yields CDR1 SGHRS and CDR2 YFSETQ. V was pared by 2 bases and J by 1 base, with 9 bases between. The time point was: persistent/refractory GD, antithyroid drugs over 5 years with positive TRAb. Following extraction of RNA from PBMCs, that RNA was used to make the TCR library. Through Arm-PCR of CDR3 regions and iRepertoire HTBI primers, TCR beta libraries were built. TCRdb fed the multiplex PCR reads into MiXCR, producing one record per CDR3 protein. The table has roughly 490,000 distinct CDR3 sequences, approximately 22% seen once. Only a few counts were recorded for this clonotype.

Sequencing was performed on peripheral blood mononuclear cells (PBMCs), taken when the disease was refractory, from a patient treated with antithyroid drugs. The origin of this receptor is a female donor with Graves disease. V gene TRBV5-1 combines with J gene TRBJ2-5; D perhaps matches TRBD1 (6 bases). The CDR3 sequence is CASSFGQSQETQYF. DNA of the CDR3: TGCGCCAGCAGCTTCGGACAGTCCCAAGAGACCCAGTACTTC.